A selection of T cell receptor beta chains follows, all from one sample in a study of T cells after yellow fever vaccination. Each CDR3 protein gets one entry after TCRdb re-called the 5' RACE reads with MiXCR. The table shows approximately 240,000 distinct CDR3 sequences, with about 3.5% occurring only once. Specimen: PBMCs, collected 15 days after the yellow fever booster vaccination. Every receptor here comes from a man aged 18 to 30 who received the YFV17D yellow fever vaccine. Both conserved end residues are part of each CDR3. Each record gives: CDR3 DNA, CDR3 protein, J gene, CDR3 length, clone size, V gene, D gene. A D gene is named only where the DNA matches it firmly. Size tells how often a clone was seen (once, few, many) or the class of an expanded clone, and some rows leave it out.

TGCGCCAGCAGCCCGGGACAGGGGTTCTACACTGAAGCTTTCTTT | CASSPGQGFYTEAFF | TRBJ1-1 | 15 | many | TRBV5-1 | TRBD1
TGTGCCAGCAGCTTATCCCCCCGGGACAGACCATTGCATTTT | CASSLSPRDRPLHF | TRBJ1-5 | 14 | many | TRBV7-2 | TRBD1
TGTGCCAGCAGCCAAGGGGTTGGAGAGACCCAGTACTTC | CASSQGVGETQYF | TRBJ2-5 | 13 | many | TRBV3-1 | .
TGCGCCAGCAGCCAGGAATCCAGTTGGGGCAGTGCCAACGAGCAGTACTTC | CASSQESSWGSANEQYF | TRBJ2-7 | 17 | many | TRBV4-1 | .
TGCGCCAGCAGCCCAGCAAGGGGGCCCTATGGCTACACCTTC | CASSPARGPYGYTF | TRBJ1-2 | 14 | many | TRBV4-1 | TRBD1
TGCGCCAGCAGCCTCTCTCTTAGCGGGGGAGATACCGGGGAGCTGTTTTTT | CASSLSLSGGDTGELFF | TRBJ2-2 | 17 | many | TRBV5-1 | TRBD2
TGCGCCAGCAGCTTGAGGGACCAGAACACTGAAGCTTTCTTT | CASSLRDQNTEAFF | TRBJ1-1 | 14 | many | TRBV5-1 | .
TGCAGTGCTAGAGGACAGAACACTGAAGCTTTCTTT | CSARGQNTEAFF | TRBJ1-1 | 12 | many | TRBV20-1 | .
TGTGCCAGCAGTTTTAGGCTGGGGCCTAATGAGCAGTTCTTC | CASSFRLGPNEQFF | TRBJ2-1 | 14 | many | TRBV28 | .
TGCGCCAGCAGCTTGGACGCTTCTCTAGCGGGCGGGAATGAGCAGTTCTTC | CASSLDASLAGGNEQFF | TRBJ2-1 | 17 | many | TRBV5-1 | TRBD2
TGCAGTGCTATGGGGGAGACCCAGTACTTC | CSAMGETQYF | TRBJ2-5 | 10 | many | TRBV20-1 | .
TGTGCCAGCAGCTACCGGACAGACCAGCAAGAGACCCAGTACTTC | CASSYRTDQQETQYF | TRBJ2-5 | 15 | many | TRBV5-5 | .
TGTGCCAGCAGCACAAATTGGGGGATAGGGACAGATACGCAGTATTTT | CASSTNWGIGTDTQYF | TRBJ2-3 | 16 | many | TRBV7-2 | .
TGTGCCACCAGCCGCTCTAGAGGGACTTTTTTTATGGCGCCCTTCATCTCCTATAATTCACCCCTCCACTTT | CATSRSRGTFFMAPFISYNSPLHF | TRBJ1-6 | 24 | . | TRBV15 | .
TGCAGCGTTAGACGGGACTACGAGCAGTACTTC | CSVRRDYEQYF | TRBJ2-7 | 11 | many | TRBV29-1 | .
TGTGCCAGCAGTTTAGGGAACTATGGCTACACCTTC | CASSLGNYGYTF | TRBJ1-2 | 12 | many | TRBV12-3/TRBV12-4 | .
TGTGCCAGCACCCCCTCTTGGGGGGGTGGTAACTATGGCTACACCTTC | CASTPSWGGGNYGYTF | TRBJ1-2 | 16 | many | TRBV27 | .
TGTGCCAGCAAGGAAGGGGCCGGGGTGGAGCAGTACTTC | CASKEGAGVEQYF | TRBJ2-7 | 13 | many | TRBV6-5 | .
TGTGCCAGCGGAGTAGCCCATGTCCGGGAGCTGTTTTTT | CASGVAHVRELFF | TRBJ2-2 | 13 | many | TRBV12-3/TRBV12-4 | .
TGTGCCAGCAGTCCCTTTTCGGGAAGACTCTACGAGCAGTACTTC | CASSPFSGRLYEQYF | TRBJ2-7 | 15 | many | TRBV12-3/TRBV12-4 | .
TGTGCCAGCAGTTACGAACTCGGAGGCTACGAGCAGTACTTC | CASSYELGGYEQYF | TRBJ2-7 | 14 | many | TRBV6-5 | .
TGCAGTGCTAGATCACAGGGGAGGATTCAGCCCCAGCATTTT | CSARSQGRIQPQHF | TRBJ1-5 | 14 | many | TRBV20-1 | TRBD1
TGCGCCAGCAGCTATGGACAGGACGGAGATACGCAGTATTTT | CASSYGQDGDTQYF | TRBJ2-3 | 14 | many | TRBV5-1 | TRBD1
TGCAGTGCTAGAGGACCGCGATGGACAGATACGCAGTATTTT | CSARGPRWTDTQYF | TRBJ2-3 | 14 | many | TRBV20-1 | .
TGTGCCAGCGGCCGAAGGATCCAAGAGACCCAGTACTTC | CASGRRIQETQYF | TRBJ2-5 | 13 | many | TRBV11-2 | .
TGTGCCAGCAGTGAGCAGGGCGTCGGGGAGCTGTTTTTT | CASSEQGVGELFF | TRBJ2-2 | 13 | . | TRBV25-1 | .
TGTGCCAGCATAGACGCACGCACAGATACGCAGTATTTT | CASIDARTDTQYF | TRBJ2-3 | 13 | many | TRBV6-2/TRBV6-3 | .
TGCAGTGCAAGAGGGGAGACCCAGTACTTC | CSARGETQYF | TRBJ2-5 | 10 | many | TRBV20-1 | .
TGTGCCAGCTCAGGACAGAGCACAGATACGCAGTATTTT | CASSGQSTDTQYF | TRBJ2-3 | 13 | many | TRBV18 | .
TGTGCCAGTAGTATAGGGGGATGGGGCACCGGGGAGCTGTTTTTT | CASSIGGWGTGELFF | TRBJ2-2 | 15 | few | TRBV19 | .
TGTGCCAGCAGCCTCAGGGGGGGCCCTACCTACAATGAGCAGTTCTTC | CASSLRGGPTYNEQFF | TRBJ2-1 | 16 | many | TRBV3-1 | .
TGCGCCAGCAGGAATCGACAGGGGGCCTACGAGCAGTACTTC | CASRNRQGAYEQYF | TRBJ2-7 | 14 | many | TRBV5-1 | TRBD1
TGTGCCAGCAGCTTTCTACAGGGAATCTATGGCTACACCTTC | CASSFLQGIYGYTF | TRBJ1-2 | 14 | many | TRBV7-2 | .
TGTGCCAGTAGTATAACCTTTAACACTGAAGCTTTCTTT | CASSITFNTEAFF | TRBJ1-1 | 13 | many | TRBV19 | .
TGTGCCAGCAGCTTCCGGGACCATAAAAACATTCAGTACTTC | CASSFRDHKNIQYF | TRBJ2-4 | 14 | many | TRBV7-2 | .
TGTGCCAGCTCACCACCGGGCACTGAACCCTTTGGGAATCAGCCCCAGCATTTT | CASSPPGTEPFGNQPQHF | TRBJ1-5 | 18 | many | TRBV18 | .
TGTGCCATCAGTGAGTTCGGGCCGGACAGTCTAATCTCTGGGGCCAACGTCCTGACTTTC | CAISEFGPDSLISGANVLTF | TRBJ2-6 | 20 | many | TRBV10-3 | .
TGCAGTGCTAAGGGAGCGGGGGCTCAAGAGACCCAGTACTTC | CSAKGAGAQETQYF | TRBJ2-5 | 14 | many | TRBV20-1 | TRBD2
TGTGCCAGCATTTCCTCGGGGGTTAGCATGAACACTGAAGCTTTCTTT | CASISSGVSMNTEAFF | TRBJ1-1 | 16 | many | TRBV3-1 | .
TGTGCCAGCAGTTTAGACGGGAGCGGCTACACCTTC | CASSLDGSGYTF | TRBJ1-2 | 12 | many | TRBV12-3/TRBV12-4 | .
TGTGCCATCAGTGAGCGCACACACCAAGAGACCCAGTACTTC | CAISERTHQETQYF | TRBJ2-5 | 14 | many | TRBV10-3 | .
TGTGCCAGCAGCTTAGCTGACTCTGGGAAACTGTTTTTT | CASSLADSGKLFF | TRBJ1-4 | 13 | many | TRBV7-2 | .
TGCAGTGCTAGAGATTCGGCGGGGCCCTACAATGAGCAGTTCTTC | CSARDSAGPYNEQFF | TRBJ2-1 | 15 | many | TRBV20-1 | .
TGTGCCAGCAGCCCCCGGCAGGCCTCGTTGGCTGAAGCTTTCTTT | CASSPRQASLAEAFF | TRBJ1-1 | 15 | many | TRBV6-2/TRBV6-3 | .
TGTGCCAGTAGTATAGTGGAGAGGGGAACGCAGTATTTT | CASSIVERGTQYF | TRBJ2-3 | 13 | few | TRBV19 | .
TGTGCCACCAGAAGACAGTCTAGCACAGATACGCAGTATTTT | CATRRQSSTDTQYF | TRBJ2-3 | 14 | many | TRBV24-1 | .
TGTGCCAGCAGTTTAGAACTAGCGGGGGGAGATACGCAGTATTTT | CASSLELAGGDTQYF | TRBJ2-3 | 15 | many | TRBV12-3/TRBV12-4 | TRBD2
TGTGCCAGCAGCTTAGCTCGCGGGGAGTTCTACGAGCAGTACTTC | CASSLARGEFYEQYF | TRBJ2-7 | 15 | many | TRBV7-2 | .
TGTGCCAGCAGCCCCCGGGGTAGCGGGGGGGCAGATACGCAGTATTTT | CASSPRGSGGADTQYF | TRBJ2-3 | 16 | many | TRBV7-9 | TRBD2
TGCGCCAGCAGCCTGCTAGCGGGGGGGCCCAATGAGCAGTTCTTC | CASSLLAGGPNEQFF | TRBJ2-1 | 15 | many | TRBV5-1 | TRBD2